Following are 10 T cell receptor beta chains from one sample sequenced in a study of radiotherapy plus CTLA-4 blockade in lung cancer (dated by TCRdb to 2016 to 2019). Libraries were made using the immunoSEQ multiplex PCR assay. Sourced from immuneACCESS, this table was stored by TCRdb with only in-frame sequences that have V and J called. A share of the clones is absent; for the studies checked, an unresolved V gene accounts for under half, and the remainder has no known explanation. The sample table shows 90,000 to 130,000 clones, and roughly 80% are seen once. The top ten clonotypes cover 3.3% of the sample. The sequenced sample was peripheral blood, obtained from a patient treated with radiotherapy plus ipilimumab. All receptors derive from a human donor with non-small cell lung cancer that progressed on radiotherapy plus ipilimumab. Some clones in this sample may be carry-over from other donors' samples.

The chain recombines TRBV18 with TRBJ1-5; TRBD1 matches 7 bases. This CDR3 is 15 amino acids long. Germline CDR1 is KGHSH and CDR2 is LQKENI. V lost 2 bases, J lost 3 bases, and 4 bases stayed unmatched. The CDR3, as DNA: TGTGCCAGCTCACCAGCCGGGACAGACAATCAGCCCCAGCATTTT. Translated, it gives CASSPAGTDNQPQHF.

This chain connects TRBV5-1 to TRBJ2-1; 7 bases map to TRBD2. This CDR3 has 15 amino acids. V gave up 0 bases and J gave up 4 bases; unmatched junction bases: 4. Looked up from germline, CDR1 is SGHRS and CDR2 is YFSETQ. The DNA of the CDR3 is TGCGCCAGCAGCTTGGAACTAGCGAGGTACAATGAGCAGTTCTTC. Protein product: CASSLELARYNEQFF.

The rearrangement joins TRBV5-1 to TRBJ2-2; D could derive from TRBD1 or TRBD2 (5 bases each). Trimming removed 2 bases from V and 5 bases from J, with 16 bases in between. Germline V gene sequence: CDR1 SGHRS, CDR2 YFSETQ. The CDR3 contains 16 residues. The CDR3 sequence is CASSFRGAPSTGELFF. The CDR3 DNA reads TGCGCCAGCAGCTTCCGAGGGGCCCCGAGTACCGGGGAGCTGTTTTTT.

The CDR3 protein is CSARTHPNTEAFF. CDR3 DNA: TGCAGCGCTAGGACACACCCGAACACTGAAGCTTTCTTT. The V call is TRBV29-1, the J call TRBJ1-1; tentatively, D is TRBD1 (5 bases). The CDR3 totals 13 residues. Trimming left V 7 bases short and J 1 base short, with 13 bases between. Germline loops: CDR1 SQVTM, CDR2 ANQGSEA. The whole variable domain, filled in from reference TRBV29-1 and TRBJ1-1, reads SAVISQKPSRDICQRGTSLTIQCQVDSQVTMMFWYRQQPGQSLTLIATANQGSEATYESGFVIDKFPISRPNLTFSTLTVSNMSPEDSSIYLCSARTHPNTEAFFGQGTRLTVV.

This chain connects TRBV9 to TRBJ1-2; D not resolved. This CDR3 region has 13 residues. V gave up 4 bases and J gave up 8 bases, with 15 bases separating them. Germline-derived CDR1 and CDR2 are SGDLS and YYNGEE. Written as DNA, the CDR3 is TGTGCCAGCAGCCCCGAGGGATGGTACGGCTACACCTTC. It is translated as CASSPEGWYGYTF.

V is TRBV27 and J is TRBJ1-6; unclear D gene. The CDR3 spans 18 residues. The V gene lost 3 bases and the J gene lost 5 bases, with 20 bases spanning the gap. The germline CDR1 and CDR2 sequences are MNHEY and SMNVEV (reference sequence). The DNA of the CDR3 is TGTGCCAGCAGTTTCCTTTCCCCCCTCGTTGGACATAATTCACCCCTCCACTTT. Amino acid sequence: CASSFLSPLVGHNSPLHF.

Turning to this clone: Other nucleotide sequences in the sample specify the same CDR3. The gene calls are TRBV6-5 and TRBJ2-5; unclear D gene. The V and J ends lost 2 bases and 5 bases respectively, with 3 bases between them. Germline loops: CDR1 MNHEY, CDR2 SVGAGI. This CDR3 has 11 residues. This CDR3 reads CASSYGETQYF. Written as DNA, the CDR3 is TGTGCCAGCAGTTACGGGGAGACCCAGTACTTC.

Remarks on this clone: A junction end diverges from the germline sequence, so it may reflect a read error. This chain joins TRBV9 and TRBJ1-3, with D possibly being TRBD1 (6 bases). Germline V gene lookup returns CDR1 SGDLS and CDR2 YYNGEE. The CDR3 has 13 amino acids. CDR3: CASSVEGGITIYF. The CDR3 bases are TGTGCCAGCAGCGTAGAGGGGGGAATCACCATATATTTT.

V is TRBV7-9 and J is TRBJ1-2, with D hard to call. Trimming removed 5 bases at V and 6 bases at J, with 7 bases between. The germline V gene has CDR1 SEHNR and CDR2 FQNEAQ (reference sequence). This CDR3 spans 11 amino acids. CDR3 protein: CASSSSHGYTF. The CDR3 nucleotides read TGTGCCAGCAGCAGTAGTCATGGCTACACCTTC.

The chain uses TRBV5-4 and TRBJ1-3; D is undetermined. Germline V gene data show CDR1 as SGHNT and CDR2 as YYREEE (reference sequence). Trimming pared 5 bases from V and 6 bases from J, leaving 12 bases between. There are 13 residues in the CDR3. Written as DNA, the CDR3 is TGTGCCAGCAGTGGAGCCCCACCAAACACCATATATTTT. It is translated as CASSGAPPNTIYF.